Sequencing of this TCR beta chain was carried out in a study of preoperative IRX-2 immunotherapy in early breast cancer. Profiled with immunoSEQ multiplex PCR; TCRdb holds only in-frame clones, not every one. The data hold a few thousand clones, with 55% to 70% observed a single time. Treatment denoted: preoperative locoregional IRX-2 cytokine immunotherapy. Preoperative locoregional IRX-2 cytokine immunotherapy was tested in the phase Ib source study. About this clone: An end of the junction differs from the germline gene, which may be a read error.

Source: tumor tissue, taken after IRX-2 immunotherapy. The source is a human donor with breast cancer.

The CDR3 DNA reads as TGTGTCAGCAGATCCCCCGGTCCAGGGGATGTGGAAAAACTGTTTTTT. Translation gives CVSRSPGPGDVEKLFF. This chain links TRBV28 with TRBJ1-4, with D perhaps matching TRBD1 (6 bases). CDR3 size: 16 residues. CDR1 is MDHEN and CDR2 is SYDVKM in the germline V gene.